One and the same sample provided the 27 T cell receptor beta chains below, sequenced in a study of T cells in Graves' hyperthyroidism and ophthalmopathy. TCR beta CDR3 regions were amplified from RNA transcripts. The HTBI set primed first-round TCR CDR3 RT-PCR. MiXCR, run by TCRdb on the multiplex PCR reads, gives a single entry per CDR3 protein. The repertoire holds around 580,000 distinct CDR3 sequences, with under 60% as singletons. The sample was peripheral blood or thyroid tissue (not recorded which). These receptor sequences come from a woman aged 18-29 years with Graves' hyperthyroidism.

This clonotype came up many times. The chain is built from TRBV7-9 and TRBJ2-2; tentative D call: TRBD2 (5 bases). The CDR3 covers 15 residues. V lost 2 bases and J 4 bases, leaving 11 bases between the germline ends. Germline V lookup: CDR1 SEHNR, CDR2 FQNEAQ (reference sequence). The CDR3 DNA reads TGTGCCAGCAGCTTAAGAGCGGTCGGCACCGGGGAGCTGTTTTTT. Its translation is CASSLRAVGTGELFF.

V and J are TRBV6-5 and TRBJ2-2; D possibly corresponds to TRBD2 (6 bases). The V and J ends lost 6 bases and 7 bases respectively, with 15 bases between them. CDR3 length: 14 residues. CDR1 is MNHEY, CDR2 SVGAGI, per germline. CDR3: CASRLTSRNGELFF. The CDR3 DNA reads as TGTGCCAGCAGGCTGACTAGTAGGAACGGGGAGCTGTTTTTT.

With respect to this clonotype: With a much larger clone just one base away, this may be a read error. The genes are TRBV5-5 and TRBJ2-7; either TRBD1 or TRBD2 may supply D (5 bases each). The ends were cut back, 2 bases at V and 2 bases at J, with 11 bases in the middle. The CDR3 sequence is 14 residues long. Germline CDR1 reads SGHKS; CDR2 reads YYEKEE (reference sequence). The CDR3: CASSFMKGPYEQYF. The CDR3 nucleotides are TGTGCCAGCAGCTTTATGAAGGGACCCTACGAGCAGTACTTC.

The J gene is TRBJ2-7, the V gene TRBV29-1; TRBD2 agrees at 7 bases. This CDR3 is built from 14 residues. Germline CDR1 is SQVTM and CDR2 is ANQGSEA. The junction had 13 bases not matched to a gene; V was cut back by 5 bases and J by 6 bases. In DNA form, the CDR3 reads TGCAGCGTTACGACTAGCAGTTATACCTTCGAGCAGTACTTC. The encoded protein is CSVTTSSYTFEQYF.

This clonotype has a handful of counts. This chain links TRBV2 with TRBJ2-3; D remains unclear. V shed 0 bases and J shed 0 bases, with 13 bases lying between them. This CDR3 region has 17 residues. CDR1 is SNHLY and CDR2 is FYNNEI in the germline V gene. This CDR3 reads CASSEAVGQDSTDTQYF. The DNA for the CDR3 is TGTGCCAGCAGTGAAGCGGTCGGGCAGGACAGCACAGATACGCAGTATTTT.

This clonotype was counted only a few times. The chain carries TRBV29-1 and TRBJ1-1; D is undetermined. CDR3 length: 14 amino acids. Germline-derived CDR1 and CDR2 are SQVTM and ANQGSEA. The V end lost 4 bases, the J end lost 0 bases, and 12 bases lay between the germline ends. The CDR3 reads CSVGRQNMNTEAFF. CDR3 coding DNA: TGCAGCGTTGGCCGCCAGAACATGAACACTGAAGCTTTCTTT.

This clonotype has a handful of counts. This chain joins TRBV27 and TRBJ2-7; D is unclear. With 6 bases removed from V and 2 bases from J, the gap between germline ends came to 17 bases. CDR3 length: 15 residues. Germline V CDR1 and CDR2: MNHEY, SMNVEV (reference sequence). CDR3 nucleotides: TGTGCCAGCAGCACCGCTCCGGCCAGAGCCTACGAGCAGTACTTC. Translating it yields CASSTAPARAYEQYF.

This chain links TRBV19 with TRBJ1-2; TRBD1 might be the D (6 bases). V lost 5 bases and J 4 bases, leaving 14 bases between the germline ends. The CDR3 length is 14 residues. The germline V gene encodes CDR1 LNHDA and CDR2 SQIVND (reference sequence). The CDR3 nucleotides read TGTGCCAGTAGTCCGCAGGGGCGTTCCTATGGCTACACCTTC. Amino acid sequence: CASSPQGRSYGYTF.

This clonotype was observed at least ten times. The genes are TRBV2 and TRBJ2-7; D may be TRBD1 (5 bases). V lost 0 bases and J lost 6, with 12 bases in between. Germline V gene data show CDR1 as SNHLY and CDR2 as FYNNEI. This CDR3 comprises 14 residues. CDR3 amino acids: CASSEAWQGGEQYF. CDR3 bases: TGTGCCAGCAGTGAAGCCTGGCAGGGCGGCGAGCAGTACTTC.

This clonotype came up many times. Here the CDR3 DNA reads TGTGCCAGCACGGGACTAGCGTCCGAGACCCAGTACTTC. It yields the protein CASTGLASETQYF. J is TRBJ2-5 and V is TRBV9; 10 bases line up with TRBD2. The germline gives CDR1 SGDLS, CDR2 YYNGEE. This CDR3 has 13 amino acids. With V trimmed by 6 bases and J by 5 bases, 4 bases remained unmatched.

A remark on this clonotype: One base away lies a much larger clone, so this may be a sequencing read error. The chain carries TRBV7-9 and TRBJ2-7, with TRBD2 identical over 8 bases. CDR1 and CDR2 from the germline V gene are SEHNR and FQNEAQ (reference sequence). The V segment lost 4 bases and the J segment 7 bases; nucleotides outside the gene matches: 3. The CDR3 has 12 amino acids. CDR3 nucleotide sequence: TGTGCCAGCAGCTATAGCGGGATGGAGCAGTACTTC. Translated: CASSYSGMEQYF.

This clonotype was observed many times. The J gene is TRBJ2-7, the V gene TRBV27, with a tentative D call TRBD1 (6 bases). The CDR3 extends over 16 amino acids. Between the trimmed V and J ends, which lost 2 bases and 3 bases, there was a span of 17 bases. Germline CDR1 MNHEY, CDR2 SMNVEV (reference sequence). CDR3 nucleotide sequence: TGTGCCAGCAGTTTAAACAGGGACGCCGAGGGCTACGAGCAGTACTTC. Translating gives CASSLNRDAEGYEQYF.

This clonotype appeared a few times. The chain employs TRBV10-3 and TRBJ2-1, with D tentatively TRBD2 (5 bases). The ends were cut back, 3 bases at V and 7 bases at J, with 25 bases in the middle. There are 18 residues in the CDR3. Germline CDR1 and CDR2: ENHRY and SYGVKD. CDR3 sequence: CAISDVTGSLDLGNEQFF. The CDR3 coding sequence is TGTGCCATCAGTGACGTCACTGGGAGCCTAGACCTCGGGAATGAGCAGTTCTTC.

By share, this clonotype counts as medium-sized. V is TRBV25-1 and J is TRBJ1-2; D is perhaps TRBD1 (5 bases). Trimming pared 1 base from V and 8 bases from J, leaving 11 bases between. The germline CDR1 and CDR2 sequences are MGHDK and SYGVNS. The CDR3 sequence is 13 residues long. The CDR3 loop reads CASSELGGGGYTF. The CDR3 DNA reads TGTGCCAGCAGTGAATTGGGGGGGGGAGGCTACACCTTC.

As for this clonotype: The junction shows a germline mismatch at one end, possibly a read error. The chain has TRBV7-6 and TRBJ2-5, with a tentative D call TRBD2 (6 bases). This CDR3 is 17 amino acids long. Germline values: CDR1 SGHVS, CDR2 FNYEAQ. CDR3 sequence reads: CASNRETGSSESEAQYF. The CDR3 DNA is TGCGCCAGCAACCGGGAAACGGGATCTAGCGAGTCAGAGGCCCAGTACTTC.

The V gene is TRBV7-2, the J gene TRBJ2-5; D call uncertain. V was shortened by 7 bases and J by 0 bases, with 9 bases between the two germline ends. This CDR3 contains 13 residues. Germline CDR1 is SGHTA and CDR2 is FQGNSA. This CDR3 reads CASTASYQETQYF. The CDR3, as DNA: TGTGCCAGCACCGCGTCGTACCAAGAGACCCAGTACTTC.

The chain couples TRBV10-3 to TRBJ1-1; 9 nucleotides agree with TRBD1. Germline CDR1 and CDR2: ENHRY and SYGVKD. Trimming at V came to 0 bases and at J to 3 bases, leaving 2 bases not matched to a gene. The CDR3 covers 15 residues. The CDR3 loop reads CAISESQGADTEAFF. CDR3 sequence (DNA): TGTGCCATCAGTGAGTCACAGGGGGCGGACACTGAAGCTTTCTTT.

Many counts were recorded for this clonotype. The gene calls are TRBV12-3 or TRBV12-4 and TRBJ1-5; TRBD1 might be the D (5 bases). The CDR3 totals 16 residues. V dropped 7 bases and J dropped 0 bases, with 16 bases sitting between them. CDR3 residues: CASTPSGGGSNQPQHF. For the CDR3, the DNA is TGTGCCAGCACCCCTTCCGGGGGTGGTAGCAATCAGCCCCAGCATTTT.

This clonotype was observed many times. The chain joins TRBV3-1 to TRBJ1-6, with D possibly being TRBD1 (5 bases). The germline V gene encodes CDR1 LGHDT and CDR2 YNNKEL (reference sequence). This CDR3 has 15 amino acids. Deletions cut 0 bases from V and 6 bases from J, with 9 bases between. The CDR3 coding sequence is TGTGCCAGCAGCCAAGAAGTAGGGGCTAATTCACCCCTCCACTTT. Protein sequence: CASSQEVGANSPLHF.

The chain recombines TRBV5-4 with TRBJ2-3; no definite D call. This CDR3 spans 16 amino acids. Looked up from germline, CDR1 is SGHNT and CDR2 is YYREEE (reference sequence). V gave up 5 bases and J gave up 4 bases, with 20 bases separating them. CDR3 bases: TGTGCCAGCAGTCCTCGCAGCTCCCGAGTTGCAGATACGCAGTATTTT. It specifies CASSPRSSRVADTQYF.

This chain links TRBV12-5 with TRBJ2-3, with D unresolved. The germline gives CDR1 LGHNT, CDR2 FRNRAP. Deletions cut 5 bases from V and 3 bases from J, with 3 bases between. CDR3 length: 11 residues. CDR3: CASGRTDTQYF. The CDR3 DNA reads TGTGCTAGTGGTCGAACAGATACGCAGTATTTT.

The chain has TRBV6-5 and TRBJ2-2; D is undetermined. Germline loops: CDR1 MNHEY, CDR2 SVGAGI. The CDR3 has 14 residues. With 0 bases removed from V and 8 bases from J, the gap between germline ends came to 10 bases. The CDR3 nucleotides are TGTGCCAGCAGTTACTCCCAAAGCATGGGGGAGCTGTTTTTT. Its translation is CASSYSQSMGELFF.

The rearrangement links TRBV7-3 to TRBJ1-1; D uncertain. The ends were cut back, 5 bases at V and 1 base at J, with 8 bases in the middle. Per germline, CDR1 SGHTA and CDR2 FQGTGA. This CDR3 spans 13 amino acids. CDR3 region: CASSEEGNTEAFF. In DNA, the CDR3 is TGTGCCAGCAGCGAGGAGGGGAACACTGAAGCTTTCTTT.

The genes are TRBV4-2 and TRBJ1-2; D unresolved. Germline V gene lookup returns CDR1 LGHNA and CDR2 YNFKEQ. This CDR3 has 13 residues. Deletions cut 3 bases from V and 0 bases from J, with 5 bases between. The CDR3 nucleotides read TGTGCCAGCAGCCATGCTACTAACTATGGCTACACCTTC. Its translation is CASSHATNYGYTF.

The V gene is TRBV5-1, the J gene TRBJ2-7; possible D gene TRBD2, 6 bases. The J call may be faulty, since TRBJ2-1 better matches the DNA end. CDR1 and CDR2 (germline): SGHRS, YFSETQ. CDR3 length: 15 amino acids. CDR3 coding DNA: TGCGCCAGCAGCTTGGATGGGGAGGTCTACAATGAGCAGTTCTTC. This encodes CASSLDGEVYNEQFF.

Note on this clonotype: Its ends do not fully match the called genes, so a read error is possible. The chain couples TRBV27 to TRBJ1-1; TRBD1 might be the D (6 bases). Germline CDR1 reads MNHEY; CDR2 reads SMNVEV (reference sequence). The CDR3 consists of 16 residues. CDR3 sequence (DNA): TGTGCCAGCAGTCCCGGAGGGCAGGGGATGAACGCTGAAGCTTTCTTT. Amino acid sequence: CASSPGGQGMNAEAFF.

Note on this clonotype: Given the absence of the conserved phenylalanine or tryptophan at the CDR3 end, a read error is likely. The chain has TRBV3-1 and TRBJ2-5; no firm D call. Trimming pared 3 bases from V and 4 bases from J, leaving 3 bases between. Looked up from germline, CDR1 is LGHDT and CDR2 is YNNKEL (reference sequence). The CDR3 has 11 residues. CDR3 sequence: CASSQGETQYL. CDR3 bases: TGTGCCAGCAGCCAGGGAGAGACCCAGTACCTC.